This T cell receptor (beta chain) is drawn from a study of human T cells and chemical hapten exposure. A single record per CDR3 protein comes from TCRdb applying MiXCR to the RACE reads. The table lists approximately 370,000 distinct CDR3 sequences, around 5.5% of them singletons. Indicated time point: pre-sensitization, week 0. Sample treatment: therapeutic diphenylcyclopropenone sensitization with weekly scalp DPC. Samples of blood were obtained prior to the application of each patch test. This TCR was recovered from a woman aged 18-30 years with alopecia areata. Some clones in this sample may be carry-over from other donors' samples. Sequenced here: whole blood, sampled in connection with sensitization to the hapten diphenylcyclopropenone (DPC).

CDR3 DNA: TGTGCCATCAGGGAGCACAGGGGAAATTTAGGCGGGGAGCTGTTTTTT. It yields the protein CAIREHRGNLGGELFF. The V call is TRBV10-3, the J call TRBJ2-2; 7 bases agree with TRBD1. The CDR3 runs 16 residues. Germline V gene sequence: CDR1 ENHRY, CDR2 SYGVKD. After removal of 6 bases from V and 7 bases from J, the junction contained 14 bases not matched to a gene.